The next 24 T cell receptor beta chains were all read from a single sample in a study of cytomegalovirus exposure and HLA in healthy donors. It was with 60 Vbeta and 13 Jbeta primers that the PCR ran. The table came from immunoSEQ multiplex PCR; TCRdb's copy has only in-frame clones and leaves some out. The sample totals 34,000 or so clones. Sequencing used PBMCs. The receptors were sampled from a woman aged 40 to 50 in good health and CMV-seropositive.

V is TRBV27 and J is TRBJ2-1; 11 nucleotides match TRBD2. The CDR3 is 14 residues long. Germline V gene lookup returns CDR1 MNHEY and CDR2 SMNVEV (reference sequence). V was clipped by 6 bases and J by 7 bases; unmatched bases: 5. Here the CDR3 DNA reads TGTGCCAGCAGCGGGACTAGCGGCGGGAATGAGCAGTTCTTC. Protein: CASSGTSGGNEQFF.

The chain is built from TRBV5-1 and TRBJ2-1; TRBD1 aligns across 7 bases. Per the germline V gene, CDR1 is SGHRS and CDR2 is YFSETQ. The junction had 11 bases not matched to a gene; V was cut back by 4 bases and J by 4 bases. The CDR3 extends over 16 amino acids. CDR3 sequence reads: CASSPKTGPGYNEQFF. As DNA, the CDR3 is TGCGCCAGCAGCCCCAAGACAGGGCCCGGGTACAATGAGCAGTTCTTC.

The chain recombines TRBV27 with TRBJ1-6; D not certain. Deletions cut 2 bases from V and 5 bases from J, with 4 bases between. This CDR3 is built from 13 residues. Germline V gene sequence: CDR1 MNHEY, CDR2 SMNVEV (reference sequence). CDR3 sequence (DNA): TGTGCCAGCAGTTTAATCGATAATTCACCCCTCCACTTT. It translates to CASSLIDNSPLHF.

The rearrangement joins TRBV30 to TRBJ1-1, with D uncertain. This CDR3 is built from 12 residues. Germline-derived CDR1 and CDR2 are GTSNPN and SVGIG (reference sequence). Trimming cost V 3 bases and J 6 bases, with 11 bases left between them. The CDR3 DNA reads as TGTGCCTGGAGCATTCCAGTCGCTGAAGCTTTCTTT. This sequence encodes CAWSIPVAEAFF.

CDR3 DNA sequence: TGTGCCTGGAGACGGGACTACTACAATGAGCAGTTCTTC. Translated: CAWRRDYYNEQFF. The chain links TRBV30 to TRBJ2-1; TRBD2 aligns across 7 bases. Trimming cost V 3 bases and J 3 bases; bases outside gene matches: 2. The CDR3 is 13 amino acids. Per germline, CDR1 GTSNPN and CDR2 SVGIG (reference sequence).

This sequence joins TRBV7-2 and TRBJ2-3; no reliable D call. Germline CDR1 and CDR2: SGHTA and FQGNSA. Trimming pared 6 bases from V and 3 bases from J, leaving 7 bases between. CDR3 length: 12 amino acids. Written as DNA, the CDR3 is TGTGCCAGCAGAACTGTAACAGATACGCAGTATTTT. This encodes CASRTVTDTQYF.

This rearrangement joins TRBV27 to TRBJ2-7; 12 bases are a match to TRBD1. J lost 6 bases, V lost 3 bases, and 6 bases had no gene match. Germline V lookup: CDR1 MNHEY, CDR2 SMNVEV (reference sequence). The CDR3 is 15 amino acids. CDR3 sequence reads: CASSFDGTGGFEQYF. In DNA, the CDR3 is TGTGCCAGCAGTTTTGATGGGACAGGGGGCTTCGAGCAGTACTTC.

The chain is built from TRBV5-6 and TRBJ2-3; 8 nucleotides agree with TRBD1. Germline CDR1 and CDR2: SGHDT and YYEEEE. CDR3 length equals 18 residues. V dropped 3 bases and J dropped 0; count of bases not matched to a gene: 12. In nucleotides, the CDR3 is TGTGCCAGCAGCTCTCTCCGGGACAGGACTATTAGCACAGATACGCAGTATTTT. This gives the protein CASSSLRDRTISTDTQYF.

The V call is TRBV18, the J call TRBJ2-2; D possibly corresponds to TRBD1 (5 bases). V lost 0 bases and J 1 base, leaving 6 bases between the germline ends. The CDR3 is made up of 15 amino acids. Germline lookup yields CDR1 KGHSH and CDR2 LQKENI. CDR3 in amino acids: CASSPPTGNTGELFF. CDR3 DNA: TGTGCCAGCTCACCACCTACAGGGAACACCGGGGAGCTGTTTTTT.

This rearrangement joins TRBV6-5 to TRBJ1-1; D gene unclear. This CDR3 spans 13 amino acids. Germline lookup yields CDR1 MNHEY and CDR2 SVGAGI. V dropped 6 bases and J dropped 0 bases, with 8 bases sitting between them. CDR3 in amino acids: CASRRAMNTEAFF. As DNA, the CDR3 is TGTGCCAGCAGGCGTGCTATGAACACTGAAGCTTTCTTT.

This chain uses TRBV6-5 with TRBJ2-1, with a weak D call TRBD2 (5 bases). Germline CDR1 reads MNHEY; CDR2 reads SVGAGI. This CDR3 is 15 amino acids long. Trimming left V 5 bases short and J 10 bases short, with 21 bases between. The CDR3 here is CASSLSGKIQYEQFF. In DNA form, the CDR3 reads TGTGCCAGCAGTCTTTCCGGGAAGATACAATACGAGCAGTTCTTC.

V and J are TRBV30 and TRBJ1-1; D gene uncertain. CDR3 length equals 14 residues. Per the germline V gene, CDR1 is GTSNPN and CDR2 is SVGIG (reference sequence). Trimming stripped 0 bases from V and 2 bases from J, with 10 bases between. The CDR3 region has the DNA TGTGCCTGGAGTGTTTTCAGAAGAAACACTGAAGCTTTCTTT. It encodes CAWSVFRRNTEAFF.

The genes are TRBV5-5 and TRBJ1-5; 8 bases map to TRBD1. Germline values: CDR1 SGHKS, CDR2 YYEKEE (reference sequence). This CDR3 has 13 amino acids. The trim removed 3 bases at V and 5 bases at J, leaving 1 base unmatched. CDR3 DNA sequence: TGTGCCAGCAGCTGGGGACAGGATCAGCCCCAGCATTTT. Its translation is CASSWGQDQPQHF.

J is TRBJ1-1 and V is TRBV28; D gene unclear. The CDR3 spans 13 residues. The germline V gene encodes CDR1 MDHEN and CDR2 SYDVKM. Trimming removed 3 bases at V and 1 base at J, with 6 bases between. The CDR3 DNA sequence: TGTGCCAGCAGTTTTGCGGAGAACACTGAAGCTTTCTTT. Amino acid sequence: CASSFAENTEAFF.

The J gene is TRBJ1-3, the V gene TRBV28, with a tentative D call TRBD1 (6 bases). The germline V gene encodes CDR1 MDHEN and CDR2 SYDVKM. The CDR3 loop spans 16 amino acids. V dropped 3 bases and J dropped 0 bases, with 12 bases sitting between them. The DNA for the CDR3 is TGTGCCAGCAGTTTGAGGGGGGGAGCCTCTGGAAACACCATATATTTT. It translates to CASSLRGGASGNTIYF.

The chain links TRBV13 to TRBJ2-7; 9 positions agree with TRBD1. CDR1 PRHDT and CDR2 FYEKMQ come from the germline V gene (reference sequence). V was pared by 5 bases and J by 0 bases, with 14 bases of the junction left unmatched. The CDR3 has 18 amino acids. In DNA, the CDR3 is TGTGCCAGCAGCCGAGTCCGGACAGGGGAGGCAAGCTCCTACGAGCAGTACTTC. It is translated as CASSRVRTGEASSYEQYF.

DNA of the CDR3: TGTGCCAGCAGCTGGGAACCCAGGGGAATCACTGAAGCTTTCTTT. It codes for CASSWEPRGITEAFF. The rearrangement uses TRBV27 and TRBJ1-1, with a tentative D call TRBD1 (6 bases). V lost 6 bases and J lost 4, with 18 bases in between. Germline V gene sequence: CDR1 MNHEY, CDR2 SMNVEV (reference sequence). This CDR3 region has 15 residues.

The genes are TRBV7-2 and TRBJ2-5; TRBD2 agrees at 8 bases. The J call is uncertain, as TRBJ2-7 better fits the DNA end. Germline V CDR1 and CDR2: SGHTA, FQGNSA. CDR3 length: 15 residues. The CDR3 loop reads CASSPPGLGRYEQYF. The CDR3 coding sequence is TGTGCCAGCAGCCCACCGGGACTAGGAAGGTACGAGCAGTACTTC.

The chain recombines TRBV4-3 with TRBJ2-3; a weak D match, TRBD2 (6 bases). V was trimmed by 0 bases and J by 2 bases, leaving 12 bases between them. Germline CDR1 and CDR2: LGHNA and YSLEER. The CDR3 covers 16 residues. In nucleotides, the CDR3 is TGCGCCAGCAGCCAAGAGATAGCGGCCTACACAGATACGCAGTATTTT. As protein: CASSQEIAAYTDTQYF.

The chain combines TRBV9 with TRBJ2-5; 7 bases are a match to TRBD2. The trim removed 1 base at V and 2 bases at J, leaving 11 bases unmatched. CDR1 SGDLS and CDR2 YYNGEE come from the germline V gene. The CDR3 runs to 17 residues. CDR3 in amino acids: CASSVSGGGLGQETQYF. CDR3 bases: TGTGCCAGCAGCGTATCGGGGGGAGGGCTAGGGCAAGAGACCCAGTACTTC.

This rearrangement joins TRBV5-6 to TRBJ2-1, with a weak D call TRBD1 (6 bases). This CDR3 is 12 amino acids long. The germline gives CDR1 SGHDT, CDR2 YYEEEE. The V gene lost 4 bases and the J gene lost 9 bases, with 11 bases spanning the gap. CDR3 amino acids: CASSVTGPEQFF. In DNA form, the CDR3 reads TGTGCCAGCAGCGTAACAGGGCCTGAGCAGTTCTTC. Complete variable domain (other parts from reference TRBV5-6 and TRBJ2-1): DAGVTQSPTHLIKTRGQQVTLRCSPKSGHDTVSWYQQALGQGPQFIFQYYEEEERQRGNFPDRFSGHQFPNYSSELNVNALLLGDSALYLCASSVTGPEQFFGPGTRLTVL.

The chain has TRBV5-1 and TRBJ1-5, with 7 bases aligning to TRBD1. CDR1 is SGHRS, CDR2 YFSETQ, per germline. The V and J ends lost 0 bases and 3 bases, in that order; junction bases with no gene match: 3. The CDR3 length is 15 residues. The CDR3 sequence is CASSLGGTVNQPQHF. The CDR3 bases are TGCGCCAGCAGCTTGGGGGGGACAGTCAATCAGCCCCAGCATTTT.

CDR3 amino acids: CASSLSSGRNTQYF. The CDR3, as DNA: TGTGCCAGCAGCTTATCTAGCGGGAGAAATACGCAGTATTTT. The chain combines TRBV7-9 with TRBJ2-3, with TRBD2 identical over 10 bases. The V segment lost 2 bases and the J segment 7 bases; nucleotides outside the gene matches: 3. The CDR3 is 14 amino acids. Germline V gene data show CDR1 as SEHNR and CDR2 as FQNEAQ (reference sequence). The whole variable domain, remainder taken from reference TRBV7-9 and TRBJ2-3, is DTGVSQNPRHKITKRGQNVTFRCDPISEHNRLYWYRQTLGQGPEFLTYFQNEAQLEKSRLLSDRFSAERPKGSFSTLEIQRTEQGDSAMYLCASSLSSGRNTQYFGPGTRLTVL.

V and J are TRBV5-4 and TRBJ2-7, with 9 bases lining up with TRBD2. This CDR3 spans 15 amino acids. The germline gives CDR1 SGHNT, CDR2 YYREEE (reference sequence). V trimming: 4 bases; J trimming: 6 bases; junction bases outside the gene matches: 11. CDR3 amino acids: CASSRRGGTSAEQYF. Here the CDR3 DNA reads TGTGCCAGCAGCCGGCGGGGGGGGACTAGTGCCGAGCAGTACTTC. Combining the CDR3 with reference TRBV5-4 and TRBJ2-7 gives the whole variable domain ETGVTQSPTHLIKTRGQQVTLRCSSQSGHNTVSWYQQALGQGPQFIFQYYREEENGRGNFPPRFSGLQFPNYSSELNVNALELDDSALYLCASSRRGGTSAEQYFGPGTRLTVT.